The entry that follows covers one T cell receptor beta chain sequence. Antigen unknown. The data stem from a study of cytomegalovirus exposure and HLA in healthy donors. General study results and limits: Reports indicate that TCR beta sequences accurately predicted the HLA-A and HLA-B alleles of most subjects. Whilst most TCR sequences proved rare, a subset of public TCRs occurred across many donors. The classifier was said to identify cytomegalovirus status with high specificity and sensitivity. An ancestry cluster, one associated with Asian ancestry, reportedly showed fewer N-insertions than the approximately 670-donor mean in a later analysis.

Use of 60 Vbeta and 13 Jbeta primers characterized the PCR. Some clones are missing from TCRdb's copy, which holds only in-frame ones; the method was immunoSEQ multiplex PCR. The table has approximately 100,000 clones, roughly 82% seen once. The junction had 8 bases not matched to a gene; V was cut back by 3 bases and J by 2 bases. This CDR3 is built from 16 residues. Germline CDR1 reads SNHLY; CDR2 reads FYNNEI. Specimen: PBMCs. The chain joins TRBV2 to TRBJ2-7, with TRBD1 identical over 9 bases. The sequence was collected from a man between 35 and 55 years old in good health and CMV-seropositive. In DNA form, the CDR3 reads TGTGCCAGCAGTGACTTACAGGGGGCCAGGACCTACGAGCAGTACTTC. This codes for CASSDLQGARTYEQYF.